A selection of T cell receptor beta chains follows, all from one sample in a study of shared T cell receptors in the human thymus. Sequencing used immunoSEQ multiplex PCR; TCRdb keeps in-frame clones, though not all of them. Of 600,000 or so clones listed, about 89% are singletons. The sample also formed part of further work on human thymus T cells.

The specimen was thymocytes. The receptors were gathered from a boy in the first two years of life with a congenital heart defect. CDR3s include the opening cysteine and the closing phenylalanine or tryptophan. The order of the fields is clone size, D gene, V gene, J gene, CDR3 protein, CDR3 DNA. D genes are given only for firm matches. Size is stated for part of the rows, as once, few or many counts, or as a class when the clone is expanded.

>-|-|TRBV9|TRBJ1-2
CASSAHPRTAIYGYTF
TGTGCCAGCAGCGCCCACCCCAGAACAGCTATCTATGGCTACACCTTC
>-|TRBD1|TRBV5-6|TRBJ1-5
CASSLGQGRGRSNQPQHF
TGTGCCAGCAGCTTGGGACAGGGAAGAGGTAGAAGCAATCAGCCCCAGCATTTT
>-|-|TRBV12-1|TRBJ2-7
CASSRDSYEQYF
TGTGCCAGCAGCCGGGACTCCTACGAGCAGTACTTC
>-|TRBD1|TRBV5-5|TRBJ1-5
CASSRDRGHQPQHF
TGTGCCAGCAGCCGGGACAGGGGGCATCAGCCCCAGCATTTT
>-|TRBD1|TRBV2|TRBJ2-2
CASGGQGRVTGELFF
TGTGCCAGCGGAGGACAGGGGAGGGTCACCGGGGAGCTGTTTTTT
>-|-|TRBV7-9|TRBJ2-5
CASTRWQEVQETQYF
TGTGCCAGCACCAGGTGGCAGGAAGTTCAAGAGACCCAGTACTTC
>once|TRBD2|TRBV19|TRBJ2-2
CASSISGRVRSTGELFF
TGTGCCAGTAGCATTAGCGGGAGGGTTCGAAGCACCGGGGAGCTGTTTTTT
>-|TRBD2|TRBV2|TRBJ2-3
CASSGLAGRTDTQYF
TGTGCCAGCAGTGGACTAGCGGGCCGCACAGATACGCAGTATTTT
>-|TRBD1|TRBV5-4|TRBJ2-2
CASSLIHRDRREWVTGELFF
TGTGCCAGCAGCCTAATACACCGGGACAGAAGAGAATGGGTCACCGGGGAGCTGTTTTTT
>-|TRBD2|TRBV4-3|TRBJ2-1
CASSPTTSGSGNEQFF
TGCGCCAGCAGCCCTACCACTAGCGGGAGCGGCAATGAGCAGTTCTTC
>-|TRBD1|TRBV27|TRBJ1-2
CASSRGTVRSDGYTF
TGTGCCAGCAGCCGGGGGACAGTAAGGTCTGATGGCTACACCTTC
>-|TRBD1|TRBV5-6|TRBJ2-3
CASSLEDRDGTQYF
TGTGCCAGCAGCTTGGAGGACAGGGATGGTACGCAGTATTTT
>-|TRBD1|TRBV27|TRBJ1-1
CASSPNRPTGVSRLGTEAFF
TGTGCCAGCAGTCCCAACCGACCTACAGGGGTCTCGAGGTTAGGCACTGAAGCTTTCTTT
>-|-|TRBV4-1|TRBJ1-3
CASSSGQGPSESGNTIYF
TGCGCCAGCAGCTCTGGGCAGGGCCCAAGTGAATCTGGAAACACCATATATTTT
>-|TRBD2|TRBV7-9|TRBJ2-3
CASSLGLADRTDTQYF
TGTGCCAGCAGCTTAGGACTAGCGGACCGCACAGATACGCAGTATTTT
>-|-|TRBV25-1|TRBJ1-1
CASSEEQEAFF
TGTGCCAGCAGTGAAGAACAGGAAGCTTTCTTT
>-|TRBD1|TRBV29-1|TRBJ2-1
CSVVRDRAAYNEQFF
TGCAGCGTTGTTCGAGACAGGGCCGCCTACAATGAGCAGTTCTTC
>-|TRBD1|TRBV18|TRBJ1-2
CASSLPTGDYGYTF
TGTGCCAGCTCACTGCCAACAGGGGACTATGGCTACACCTTC
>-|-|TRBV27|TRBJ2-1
CASSLGIGGGTEQFF
TGTGCCAGCAGTTTGGGGATCGGAGGAGGCACTGAGCAGTTCTTC
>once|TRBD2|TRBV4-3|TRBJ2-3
CASSPRRAGESDTQYF
TGCGCCAGCAGCCCTCGGAGAGCGGGAGAATCCGATACGCAGTATTTT
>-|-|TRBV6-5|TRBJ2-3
CASRQAPTDTQYF
TGTGCCAGCAGACAGGCGCCCACAGATACGCAGTATTTT
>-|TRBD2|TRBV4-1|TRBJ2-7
CASSQAGLAGALEQYF
TGCGCCAGCAGCCAGGCCGGACTAGCGGGGGCACTCGAGCAGTACTTC
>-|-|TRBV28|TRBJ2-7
CATRTLHSYEQYF
TGTGCCACTCGGACACTGCACTCCTACGAGCAGTACTTC
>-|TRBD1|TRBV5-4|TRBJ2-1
CASSLGGQGASYNEQFF
TGTGCCAGCAGCTTGGGGGGGCAGGGGGCCTCCTACAATGAGCAGTTCTTC
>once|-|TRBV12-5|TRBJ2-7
CASGLGEGAIREQYF
TGTGCTAGTGGTTTGGGAGAGGGTGCGATCCGCGAGCAGTACTTC
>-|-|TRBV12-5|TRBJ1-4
CASGLVGRTNEKLFF
TGTGCTAGTGGTTTGGTAGGCAGGACTAATGAAAAACTGTTTTTT
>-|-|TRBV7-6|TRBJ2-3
CASSLDLAADTQYF
TGTGCCAGCAGCTTAGACCTGGCAGCAGATACGCAGTATTTT
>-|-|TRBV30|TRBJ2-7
CAWSPGLGYEQYF
TGTGCCTGGAGTCCGGGACTGGGGTACGAGCAGTACTTC
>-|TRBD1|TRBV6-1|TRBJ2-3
CASSGRTGGAYGSTDTQYF
TGTGCCAGCAGTGGCAGGACAGGGGGCGCTTATGGGAGCACAGATACGCAGTATTTT
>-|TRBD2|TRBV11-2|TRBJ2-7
CASSLVASGTYEQYF
TGTGCCAGCAGCTTAGTTGCTAGCGGGACATACGAGCAGTACTTC
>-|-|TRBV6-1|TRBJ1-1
CASSEGSGGNTEAFF
TGTGCCAGCAGTGAAGGGTCAGGAGGGAACACTGAAGCTTTCTTT
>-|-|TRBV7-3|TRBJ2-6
CASSQVTVTRSGANVLTF
TGTGCCAGCAGCCAGGTAACCGTCACACGCTCTGGGGCCAACGTCCTGACTTTC
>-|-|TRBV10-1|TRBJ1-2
CASSSLYQGKIGEAYGYTF
TGCGCCAGCAGCTCTCTCTACCAGGGAAAGATTGGGGAGGCCTATGGCTACACCTTC
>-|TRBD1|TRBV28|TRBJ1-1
CASSSSRGRASEAFF
TGTGCCAGCAGTTCGTCCAGGGGGCGGGCATCTGAAGCTTTCTTT
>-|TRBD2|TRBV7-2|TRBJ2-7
CASSFSGRFGAYEQYF
TGTGCCAGCAGCTTTAGCGGGAGGTTCGGCGCCTACGAGCAGTACTTC
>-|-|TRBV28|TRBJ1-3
CASSTKQGNTIYF
TGTGCCAGCAGCACAAAACAGGGAAACACCATATATTTT
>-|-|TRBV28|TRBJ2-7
CASSYGQTPLYEQYF
TGTGCCAGCAGCTACGGACAGACTCCCCTTTACGAGCAGTACTTC
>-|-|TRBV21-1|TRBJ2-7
CASSPPDSGSRCYEQYF
TGTGCCAGCAGCCCCCCGGATAGCGGGAGTCGCTGCTACGAGCAGTACTTC
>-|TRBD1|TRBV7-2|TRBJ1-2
CASSLEGARDNYGYTF
TGTGCCAGCAGCTTAGAGGGGGCCAGGGACAACTATGGCTACACCTTC
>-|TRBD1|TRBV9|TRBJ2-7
CASSPWGQDEQYF
TGTGCCAGCAGCCCATGGGGACAGGACGAGCAGTACTTC
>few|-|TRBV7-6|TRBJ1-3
CASGEQSGNTIYF
TGTGCCAGCGGTGAACAGTCGGGAAACACCATATATTTT
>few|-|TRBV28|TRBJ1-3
CASIGGTGNTIYF
TGTGCCAGCATCGGAGGGACTGGAAACACCATATATTTT
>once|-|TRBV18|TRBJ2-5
CASSPPFLPQETQYF
TGTGCCAGCTCACCACCGTTTCTACCGCAAGAGACCCAGTACTTC
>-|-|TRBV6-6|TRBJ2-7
CASSSDGWQEGEQYF
TGTGCCAGCAGCTCAGACGGTTGGCAGGAAGGCGAGCAGTACTTC
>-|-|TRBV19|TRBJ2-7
CASSRPEHYEQYF
TGTGCCAGTAGTAGACCGGAGCACTACGAGCAGTACTTC
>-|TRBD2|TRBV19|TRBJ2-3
CASSIRLAGGLDTQYF
TGTGCCAGTAGTATACGACTAGCGGGGGGACTAGATACGCAGTATTTT
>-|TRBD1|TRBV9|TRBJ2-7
CASSVEPGQTHYEQYF
TGTGCCAGCAGCGTGGAGCCGGGACAGACCCACTACGAGCAGTACTTC
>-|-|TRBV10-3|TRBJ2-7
CAIKTGVDIYEQYF
TGTGCCATCAAGACAGGCGTTGATATCTACGAGCAGTACTTC
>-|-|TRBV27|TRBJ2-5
CASSSSVKETQYF
TGTGCCAGCAGTAGTAGCGTTAAAGAGACCCAGTACTTC
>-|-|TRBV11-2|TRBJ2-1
CASSPKRAAYNEQFF
TGTGCCAGCAGCCCAAAGCGAGCAGCCTACAATGAGCAGTTCTTC
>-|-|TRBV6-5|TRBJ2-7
CASSYTGSSYEQYF
TGTGCCAGCAGTTATACGGGAAGCTCCTACGAGCAGTACTTC
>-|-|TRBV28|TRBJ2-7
CASSNRASSYEQYF
TGTGCCAGCAGTAACAGGGCGAGCTCCTACGAGCAGTACTTC